This paragraph covers one T cell receptor beta chain sequence. The antigen it recognizes is unknown. Base qualities are not provided; no much larger clone lies one nucleotide away. The cohort consisted of 600 or so healthy bone marrow donors. Cohort members were all nominally healthy when sampled, although unrecorded immune exposures were likely present. The donor was CMV seropositive and was included in the group of 250 to 350 seropositive cohort members. A peripheral blood sample was provided by each donor, and peripheral blood mononuclear cells were used for TCR beta sequencing. Genomic DNA was extracted from the blood cell samples with the Qiagen DNeasy Blood Extraction Kit. The library was generated by the immunoSEQ multiplex PCR assay. For the multiplex PCR, a mixture combining 60 forward primers for TCR Vbeta segments and 13 reverse primers for TCR Jbeta segments was used. The CDR3 region of rearranged TCR beta genes was amplified from genomic DNA with a multiplex PCR assay. Amplified TCR beta libraries were sequenced as 87-base-pair reads on the Illumina HiSeq System. Per the original workflow: In a later analysis, about 80 million unique TCR beta chains were counted across the 650 to 750 repertoires, and roughly 10 million of these chains were shared by at least two donors. To remove PCR and sequencing errors, raw reads were error-corrected and collapsed into unique sequences using a nearest-neighbor algorithm that merged closely related sequences. CDR3 sequences were aligned to IMGT reference sequences to assign V, D and J gene segments. For a sequence to be retained, a match of at least six nucleotides to both a V gene segment and a J gene segment was required. A rearrangement was called productive if the CDR3 had no stop codons and remained in frame with V and J, and every other rearrangement was called non-productive. CDR3 was defined by IMGT convention, running from the second conserved V-encoded cysteine to the conserved J-encoded phenylalanine. In an earlier analysis of more than 550 of the donors, sequences lacking an unambiguous match to a single V gene segment were excluded. In an earlier analysis of several hundred of the donors, V segments were called functional above 56.7% productive rearrangements and were called segregating when the between-donor standard deviation exceeded 5%. A statistical classification framework was built to diagnose cytomegalovirus status from the catalog of TCR beta chain sequences. V and J gene assignment, in a later analysis, came from comparing TCR nucleotide sequences with IMGT/GENE-DB human TR gene sequences. The TCRdist pipeline was used in a later analysis to assign CDR3 sequences and most-parsimonious VDJ recombination scenarios. A later analysis defined each TCR beta chain by its CDR3 amino acid sequence plus V-gene family, and excluded reads lacking a unique V-gene family. As a way to deal with suspected cross-contamination and a sequencing artifact, a later analysis dropped 450 to 600 nucleotide sequences that were highly shared and had low generation probability. For each public chain, a later analysis derived a clonal expansion index from normalized ranks of inferred template counts within each repertoire. In a later analysis, generation probabilities were computed using a VDJ recombination model fitted to out-of-frame rearrangements, and the results were checked against IGoR. In a later analysis, hypergeometric tests were used to score TCR-TCR, TCR-HLA and TCR-CMV co-occurrence, with a repertoire-size bias correction applied to TCR pairs. In a later analysis, false discovery rates were estimated by permuting HLA or CMV assignments 20 times. A later analysis grouped co-occurring TCRs with DBSCAN, adding TCRdist sequence similarity when clustering within HLA-allele-positive subsets. Repertoires with fewer than 30,000 or more than 120,000 public chains were left out of co-occurrence clustering, as were five repertoires with anomalous nucleotide sharing. Sourced from immuneACCESS, this table was stored by TCRdb with only in-frame sequences that have V and J called. A share of the clones is absent; for the studies checked, an unresolved V gene accounts for under half, and the remainder has no known explanation. The DNA was the basis for D and trimming; V, J and clone size are from that table. The sample table records about 150,000 clones; more than 60% of these occur just once. The ten largest account for 10% of the sample.

The sample belongs to a study of cytomegalovirus exposure and HLA in healthy donors (dated by TCRdb to the late 2010s). Some background on the complete study: According to an earlier analysis of 550 to 750 of the donors, 150 million to 200 million T cells yielded some 120 million unique TCR beta sequences and 276 Gb of sequence data. Across about 370 genotyped donors of the cohort, an average of about 220,000 unique TCR beta nucleotide sequences per donor were sequenced, and roughly 17% of those sequences were non-productive. About 330 gigabases of sequencing data and 70 million to 95 million unique TCR sequences made up an early release that covered around 640 HLA-typed donors. Donor age, sex, ethnicity and CMV serostatus were compiled alongside the repertoire data. Typing coverage varied by locus: roughly 620-630 donors for A, B, C, DRB1 and DQB1; roughly 560 for DQA1; about 600 for DPA1; roughly 470 for DPB1. Of the 300 to 450 genotyped donors, around 81% fell in the genetic ancestry cluster associated with self-reported Caucasian donors. Besides the first cohort of 550 to 750 subjects, a separate validation cohort made up of 90 to 150 different subjects was used. In the later analysis, no new phenotypic data were used to find candidate immune exposures; instead, reliance was placed on TCR beta sequences and their occurrence across donors. About five DR-DQ haplotypes were treated as single units for association and clustering because of strong linkage in the cohort. In an earlier analysis of over 550 of the donors, high-throughput TCR beta sequencing was used to judge whether each TCR beta V gene segment behaved as functional or pseudogenic. In a later analysis, previously published TCR beta repertoires from 666 donors were re-analyzed and high-resolution HLA genotyping was added so that TCR occurrence patterns could be studied. Every repertoire in the discovery cohort had been generated on one and the same sequencing platform. The T cell repertoires of under 700 subjects were profiled by immunosequencing and related to cytomegalovirus serostatus. The study aimed to test whether cataloging public T cell receptors could reveal signatures of past pathogen exposure. Both class I and class II loci were covered by HLA typing, at four-digit resolution. In a later genetic analysis, genome-wide SNP genotypes for about 55% of the roughly 700 donors were used, and that subset was treated as a discovery cohort. To predict cytomegalovirus infection status, the study combined high-throughput TCR immunosequencing, statistical association of individual TCRs with disease status, and machine learning.

The full study reports these points: The only immune exposure information available for the cohort was CMV serostatus. A further reported finding was that TCR beta sequences accurately predicted the HLA-A and HLA-B alleles for most subjects in the first cohort. Correlated functional status among segregating V segments might reflect linkage disequilibrium, but an unknown experimental factor could not be ruled out. Because HLA typing was unavailable for some donors at each locus, only the typed subset was used in association tests. Compared with equally common non-associated chains, HLA-associated TCR beta chains in a later analysis were more clonally expanded and had lower generation probabilities. The classifier was reported to diagnose cytomegalovirus status with high specificity and sensitivity in both the original cohort and the validation cohort. Three of the identified cytomegalovirus-associated TCR beta chains were confirmed in vitro to be specific for cytomegalovirus antigens. Specific HLA alleles were associated with 15,000 to 20,000 TCR beta sequences at a false discovery rate of 0.05 in a later analysis. The sequencing pipeline was judged likely to have produced a cluster of highly shared sequence variants as a technical artifact. It was suggested by the authors that the approach could potentially be generalized to other disease states and immunological phenotypes. This cohort had only TCR beta chains sequenced, and the lack of alpha or paired-chain data limited which features could be detected. When HLA alleles, especially DR and DQ, strongly co-occurred, attributing TCR associations to individual alleles was difficult. According to a later genetic analysis, donors in an Asian-associated ancestry cluster had fewer N-insertions in productive TCRs than the roughly 700-donor mean. In an earlier analysis of some 540 of the donors, most TCR beta V segments appeared in productive rearrangements about 87% or about 30% of the time, broadly matching IMGT annotations. Several of the top co-occurrence clusters appeared to be linked to parvovirus B19, influenza, CMV and Epstein-Barr virus, according to a later analysis. Most TCR sequences were seen in very few donors, while some public TCRs were found in many individuals. According to a later analysis, TCR association rates differed among HLA loci, with DRB1 alleles showing the most associated TCRs and HLA-C alleles showing the fewest. The study listed around 160 TCR beta chains as associated with cytomegalovirus. An association between a missense DCLRE1C variant and V-gene and J-gene trimming of TCR beta chains was found in a later genetic analysis and replicated in an independent cohort. Because counts were too low, some 17 rarely observed V segments, including chromosome 9 orphons, were excluded from the earlier analysis of about 500 of the donors. Most CMV-associated TCR beta chains appeared to be HLA-restricted in a later analysis, and the HLA associations seemed to be driven largely by CMV exposure. Roughly uniform sequencing depth across donors was assumed in presence/absence analyses, although this assumption may not hold.

Specimen: PBMCs. The receptor was isolated from a man younger than 40 in good health and CMV-seropositive.

The nucleotide sequence is given as TGTGCCTGGAGTCTGACAGGGTTCGGCACCGGGGAGCTGTTTTTT. Its protein is CAWSLTGFGTGELFF. Here the chain combines TRBV30 and TRBJ2-2; a stretch of 7 junction bases matches TRBD1. Germline trimming amounts to 2 bases on V and 4 bases on J, with 7 as the count of junction bases outside the gene matches. Taken from cysteine to phenylalanine, the CDR3 has 15 residues. The entry retains the CDR3 DNA only, 45 bases that are in frame from base 1. CDR1 and CDR2, per the germline V gene (reference sequence), are GTSNPN and SVGIG.